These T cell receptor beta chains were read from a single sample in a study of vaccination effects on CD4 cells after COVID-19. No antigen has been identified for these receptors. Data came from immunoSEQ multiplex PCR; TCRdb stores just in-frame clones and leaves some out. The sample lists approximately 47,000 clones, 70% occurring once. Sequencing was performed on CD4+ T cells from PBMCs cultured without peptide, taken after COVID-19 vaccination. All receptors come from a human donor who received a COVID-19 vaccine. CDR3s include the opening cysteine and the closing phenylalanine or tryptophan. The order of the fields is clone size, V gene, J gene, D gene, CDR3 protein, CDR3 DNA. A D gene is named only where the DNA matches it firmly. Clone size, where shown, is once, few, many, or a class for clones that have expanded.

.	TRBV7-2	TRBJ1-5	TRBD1	CASLRDRGQPQHF	TGTGCCAGCCTCCGGGACAGGGGTCAGCCCCAGCATTTT
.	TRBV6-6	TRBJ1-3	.	CASSQHYSGNTIYF	TGTGCCAGCAGTCAGCACTACTCTGGAAACACCATATATTTT
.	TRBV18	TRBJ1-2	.	CASSPPAGNGYTF	TGTGCCAGCTCACCACCGGCAGGGAATGGCTACACCTTC
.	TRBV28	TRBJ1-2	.	CASTIKRDNNYGYTF	TGTGCCAGCACTATCAAACGGGACAATAACTATGGCTACACCTTC
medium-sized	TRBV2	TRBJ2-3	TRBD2	CASSGRSGSTDTQYF	TGTGCCAGCAGTGGCCGTAGCGGGAGTACAGATACGCAGTATTTT
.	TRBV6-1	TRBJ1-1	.	CASSEPNNANTEAFF	TGTGCCAGCAGTGAACCCAATAATGCTAACACTGAAGCTTTCTTT
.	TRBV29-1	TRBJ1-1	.	CSVVPFYRDAEAFF	TGCAGCGTTGTGCCGTTTTACAGGGATGCTGAAGCTTTCTTT
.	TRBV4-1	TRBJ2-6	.	CASTTIGLEANVLTF	TGCGCCAGCACGACAATCGGTTTGGAGGCCAACGTCCTGACTTTC
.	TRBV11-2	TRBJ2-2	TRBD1	CASSYPPQGALVSGELFF	TGTGCCAGCAGCTACCCCCCACAGGGGGCGTTAGTTTCCGGGGAGCTGTTTTTT
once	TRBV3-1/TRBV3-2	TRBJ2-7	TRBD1	CASSQAGTGAYEQYF	TGTGCCAGCAGCCAGGCCGGGACAGGGGCCTACGAGCAGTACTTC
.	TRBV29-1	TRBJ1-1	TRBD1	CSVSTGTTEAFF	TGCAGCGTATCGACAGGGACCACTGAAGCTTTCTTT
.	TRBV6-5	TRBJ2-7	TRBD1	CASSMTGDTEQYF	TGTGCCAGCAGCATGACAGGGGATACCGAGCAGTACTTC
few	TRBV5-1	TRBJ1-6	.	CASRVTGYGSPLHF	TGCGCCAGCAGGGTAACAGGGTACGGGTCACCCCTCCACTTT
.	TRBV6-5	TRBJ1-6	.	CASTPAREGSPLHF	TGTGCCAGCACCCCGGCCAGGGAGGGTTCACCCCTCCACTTT
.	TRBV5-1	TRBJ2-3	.	CASSTRDTDTQYF	TGCGCCAGCAGCACCCGGGACACAGATACGCAGTATTTT
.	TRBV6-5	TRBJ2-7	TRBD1	CASSYTQGAYEQYF	TGTGCCAGCAGTTACACACAGGGGGCTTACGAGCAGTACTTC
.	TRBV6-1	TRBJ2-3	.	CASSFGQFTDTQYF	TGTGCCAGCAGTTTCGGACAGTTCACAGATACGCAGTATTTT
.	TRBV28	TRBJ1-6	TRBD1	CASSLRNRGPRGSPLHF	TGTGCCAGCAGTTTAAGGAACAGGGGCCCACGGGGGTCACCCCTCCACTTT
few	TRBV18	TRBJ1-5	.	CASSPEGNQPQHF	TGTGCCAGCTCACCCGAGGGCAATCAGCCCCAGCATTTT
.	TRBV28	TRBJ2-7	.	CASSLLKVHSYEQYF	TGTGCCAGCAGTTTATTGAAAGTCCACTCCTACGAGCAGTACTTC
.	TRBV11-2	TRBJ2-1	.	CASSPRNEQFF	TGTGCCAGCAGCCCCCGAAATGAGCAGTTCTTC
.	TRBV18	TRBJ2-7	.	CASSRGVSDTQFSYEQYF	TGTGCCAGCTCCCGCGGCGTGAGTGACACTCAATTCTCCTACGAGCAGTACTTC
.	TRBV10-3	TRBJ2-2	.	CAISALGDPGELFF	TGTGCCATCAGTGCTCTCGGAGATCCCGGGGAGCTGTTTTTT
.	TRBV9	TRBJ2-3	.	CASTKTDRPRDTQYF	TGTGCCAGCACCAAAACGGATCGGCCCCGAGATACGCAGTATTTT
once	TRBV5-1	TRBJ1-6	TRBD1	CASSLGDRDNSPLHF	TGCGCCAGCAGCCTGGGGGACAGGGACAATTCACCCCTCCACTTT
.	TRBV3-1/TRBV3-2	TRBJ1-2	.	CASSQDLQVLYGYTF	TGTGCCAGCAGCCAAGATCTCCAGGTACTTTATGGCTACACCTTC